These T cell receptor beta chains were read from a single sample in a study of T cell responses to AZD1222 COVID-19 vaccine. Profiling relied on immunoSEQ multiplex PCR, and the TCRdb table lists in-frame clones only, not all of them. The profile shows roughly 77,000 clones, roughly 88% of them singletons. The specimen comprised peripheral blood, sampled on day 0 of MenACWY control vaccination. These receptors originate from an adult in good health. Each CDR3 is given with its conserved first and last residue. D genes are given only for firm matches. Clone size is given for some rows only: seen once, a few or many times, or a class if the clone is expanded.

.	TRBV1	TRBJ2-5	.	TGCACCAGCAGCCATGCTCGCGGGACAGAACAAGAGACCCAGTACTTC	CTSSHARGTEQETQYF
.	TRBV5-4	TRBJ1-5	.	TGTGCCAGCAGCCTTAAGCCCGGGCCTGCGGGCAATCAGCCCCAGCATTTT	CASSLKPGPAGNQPQHF
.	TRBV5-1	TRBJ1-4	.	TGCGCCAGCAGTTCACAGGGCCGGGCGGGTGAAAAACTGTTTTTT	CASSSQGRAGEKLFF
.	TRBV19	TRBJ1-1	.	TGTGCCAGTAGTTCAACAGGGTGGGAAGCTTTCTTT	CASSSTGWEAFF
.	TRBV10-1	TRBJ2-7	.	TGCGCCAGCAGTGCAGGGTCCTACGAGCAGTACTTC	CASSAGSYEQYF
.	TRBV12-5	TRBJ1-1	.	TGTGCTAGTGGGCCGGGACTGAACACTGAAGCTTTCTTT	CASGPGLNTEAFF
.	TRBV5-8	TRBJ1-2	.	TGTGCCAGCAGCTCGGGGACCCACGTAGCCTACTATGGCTACACCTTC	CASSSGTHVAYYGYTF
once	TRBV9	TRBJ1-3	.	TGTGCCAGCAGCGCCCGGGGCCTCTTCTCTGGAAACACCATATATTTT	CASSARGLFSGNTIYF
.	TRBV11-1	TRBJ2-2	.	TGTGCCAGCAGCAAATACAGGGAAGGGACCGGGGAGCTGTTTTTT	CASSKYREGTGELFF
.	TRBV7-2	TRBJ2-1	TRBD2	TGTGCCAGCAGCTTAGACGCTAGCGGGGTCTACAATGAGCAGTTCTTC	CASSLDASGVYNEQFF
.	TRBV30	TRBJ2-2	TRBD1	TGTGCCTGGAGATGGGACAGAACCGGGGAGCTGTTTTTT	CAWRWDRTGELFF
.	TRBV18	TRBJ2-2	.	TGTGCCAGCTCACCGGAGACGGTGAACACCGGGGAGCTGTTTTTT	CASSPETVNTGELFF
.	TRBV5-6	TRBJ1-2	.	TGTGCCAGCAGCTTGGAGGGCCGTAAGTACTATGGCTACACCTTC	CASSLEGRKYYGYTF
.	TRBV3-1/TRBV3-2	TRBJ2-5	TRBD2	TGTGCCAGCAGCCAAGACCCCGGAGCGGGGGGGCCTAGGGAGACCCAGTACTTC	CASSQDPGAGGPRETQYF
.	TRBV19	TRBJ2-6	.	TGTGCCAGTAGTATAGCCCAGGGCAGCGACTCTGGGGCCAACGTCCTGACTTTC	CASSIAQGSDSGANVLTF
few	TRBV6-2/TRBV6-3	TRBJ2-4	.	TGTGCCAGCAGTTACAGTGGGGTACAGTACTTC	CASSYSGVQYF